What follows describes a single TCR beta chain. The sample comes from a study of blood T cell repertoires in COVID-19. Whole-study context: Sites across the United States, Italy and Spain contributed samples from acute and convalescent COVID-19.

Sequenced by immunoSEQ multiplex PCR; TCRdb stores in-frame clones only, minus some. The table shows more than 200,000 clones, with 65% to 85% occurring only once. Trimming removed 2 bases at V and 4 bases at J, with 15 bases between. The V gene's germline CDR1 is SGHAT and CDR2 FQNNGV. CDR3 length equals 16 residues. The specimen sequenced was peripheral blood. The receptor was isolated from a middle-aged man with active or convalescent COVID-19. This chain connects TRBV11-2 to TRBJ1-3; D is possibly TRBD1 (6 bases). The CDR3 region is CASSLQFGQPGNTIYF. The CDR3 region has the DNA TGTGCCAGCAGCTTACAATTCGGACAGCCCGGAAACACCATATATTTT.